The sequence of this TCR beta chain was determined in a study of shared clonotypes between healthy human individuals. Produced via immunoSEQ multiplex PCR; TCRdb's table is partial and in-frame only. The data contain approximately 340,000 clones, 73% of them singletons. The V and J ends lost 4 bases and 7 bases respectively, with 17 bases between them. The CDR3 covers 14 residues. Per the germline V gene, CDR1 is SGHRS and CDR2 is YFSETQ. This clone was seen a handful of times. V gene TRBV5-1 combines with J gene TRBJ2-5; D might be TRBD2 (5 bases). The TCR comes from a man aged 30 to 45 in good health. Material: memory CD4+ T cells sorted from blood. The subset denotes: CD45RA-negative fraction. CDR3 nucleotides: TGCGCCAGCAGCGCGACTACCCAGAGGAGGACCCAGTACTTC. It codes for CASSATTQRRTQYF.